The 24 T cell receptor beta chains below all came from one sample that was sequenced in a study of cytomegalovirus exposure and HLA in healthy donors. PCR was performed using 60 Vbeta and 13 Jbeta primers. Repertoires were generated with immunoSEQ multiplex PCR, while TCRdb's copy carries only in-frame clones and drops some. Of some 110,000 clones listed, roughly three quarters are singletons. Sequencing used PBMCs. These receptors came from a man aged 45-60 years in good health and CMV-seropositive.

On this clone itself: At one of its ends the junction is not consistent with the germline gene, which may arise from a read error. J is TRBJ1-2 and V is TRBV7-9; the D is unclear. The CDR3 has 11 amino acids. Germline lookup yields CDR1 SEHNR and CDR2 FQNEAQ (reference sequence). CDR3 protein: CSSSFSLGYTF. DNA for the CDR3: TGTTCCAGCAGCTTTTCCCTCGGCTACACCTTC.

The DNA for the CDR3 is TGTGCCAGCAGCTTAGAGAGCTACGAGCAGTACTTC. It codes for CASSLESYEQYF. The chain is built from TRBV7-9 and TRBJ2-7; D remains unclear. This CDR3 is 12 amino acids long. Germline assignment: CDR1 SEHNR and CDR2 FQNEAQ (reference sequence). V shed 1 base and J shed 3 bases, with 4 bases lying between them.

The rearrangement uses TRBV10-3 and TRBJ2-7; 10 bases agree with TRBD2. This CDR3 has 16 amino acids. Trimming at V came to 3 bases and at J to 1 base, leaving 6 bases not matched to a gene. Germline V CDR1 and CDR2: ENHRY, SYGVKD. In DNA, the CDR3 is TGTGCCATCAGTGACCCCGGGACTAGCGCGTCCTACGAGCAGTACTTC. Its translation is CAISDPGTSASYEQYF.

This rearrangement joins TRBV11-2 to TRBJ2-3, with 9 bases that match TRBD2. This CDR3 has 16 residues. Looked up from germline, CDR1 is SGHAT and CDR2 is FQNNGV. The V and J ends lost 5 bases and 1 base, in that order; junction bases with no gene match: 7. CDR3 DNA: TGTGCCAGCAGCCGAGGACTAGCGTCACGCACAGATACGCAGTATTTT. Translation gives CASSRGLASRTDTQYF.

The CDR3 coding sequence is TGTGCCACCAGCCCCTCCGCGGGGGGCTCCTACGAGCAGTACTTC. This codes for CATSPSAGGSYEQYF. The chain recombines TRBV15 with TRBJ2-7, with 8 bases that match TRBD2. Germline-derived CDR1 and CDR2 are LNHNV and YYDKDF (reference sequence). V was pared by 5 bases and J by 0 bases, with 6 bases of the junction left unmatched. This CDR3 has 15 residues. Full variable domain (rest looked up from reference TRBV15 and TRBJ2-7): DAMVIQNPRYQVTQFGKPVTLSCSQTLNHNVMYWYQQKSSQAPKLLFHYYDKDFNNEADTPDNFQSRRPNTSFCFLDIRSPGLGDTAMYLCATSPSAGGSYEQYFGPGTRLTVT.

The rearrangement joins TRBV9 to TRBJ2-7, with 7 positions matching TRBD1. V lost 0 bases and J lost 3; bases outside the gene matches: 6. Germline V lookup: CDR1 SGDLS, CDR2 YYNGEE. This CDR3 contains 15 residues. The CDR3 sequence is CASSVDETGLYEQYF. CDR3 in DNA: TGTGCCAGCAGCGTAGATGAGACAGGGCTCTACGAGCAGTACTTC.

This chain joins TRBV7-9 and TRBJ2-1, with a weak D call TRBD2 (5 bases). The germline CDR1 and CDR2 sequences are SEHNR and FQNEAQ (reference sequence). The ends were cut back, 6 bases at V and 2 bases at J, with 8 bases in the middle. This CDR3 has 13 amino acids. The CDR3 is CASSSGAYNEQFF. CDR3 sequence (DNA): TGTGCCAGCAGTTCCGGGGCCTACAATGAGCAGTTCTTC.

This sequence joins TRBV7-2 and TRBJ2-1, with 11 bases matching TRBD2. There are 15 residues in the CDR3. V was pared by 6 bases and J by 4 bases, with 5 bases of the junction left unmatched. Germline-derived CDR1 and CDR2 are SGHTA and FQGNSA. In DNA form, the CDR3 reads TGTGCCAGCAGGGTTACTAGCGGGGGATACAATGAGCAGTTCTTC. Its protein product is CASRVTSGGYNEQFF.

Concerning this clone: Other DNA sequences in this specimen translate into the identical CDR3. V gene TRBV5-6 combines with J gene TRBJ1-4; D uncertain. Germline V CDR1 and CDR2: SGHDT, YYEEEE. CDR3 length equals 14 residues. The germline V and J ends were trimmed by 0 bases and 8 bases, with 11 bases remaining between them. CDR3 coding DNA: TGTGCCAGCAGCTTGGCGGGCACGGGGGAAAAACTGTTTTTT. Protein: CASSLAGTGEKLFF.

The chain links TRBV5-6 to TRBJ2-7, with D maybe TRBD2 (7 bases). This CDR3 is built from 17 residues. Trimming shortened V by 2 bases and J by 3 bases, and 21 bases separated the two germline ends. Germline CDR1 is SGHDT and CDR2 is YYEEEE. CDR3 DNA: TGTGCCAGCAGCTTTTTTGGGGGGGGCGAACGTCGCTACGAGCAGTACTTC. This translates into CASSFFGGGERRYEQYF.

The genes are TRBV5-4 and TRBJ2-2; TRBD2 aligns across 7 bases. This CDR3 spans 15 amino acids. CDR1 and CDR2 (germline): SGHNT, YYREEE (reference sequence). V shed 2 bases, J shed 1 base, and the junction held 2 bases outside the gene matches. This CDR3 reads CASSLGGGNTGELFF. In DNA, the CDR3 is TGTGCCAGCAGCTTAGGCGGGGGGAACACCGGGGAGCTGTTTTTT.

In DNA form, the CDR3 reads TGTGCCAGCAGCTTAGGGGGTAGCGGGGGACCTCAAAACATTCAGTACTTC. Translated, it gives CASSLGGSGGPQNIQYF. The J gene is TRBJ2-4, the V gene TRBV7-2; 9 nucleotides align to TRBD2. This CDR3 is built from 17 residues. From germline, CDR1 is SGHTA and CDR2 FQGNSA. J was trimmed by 5 bases and V by 1 base; bases with no gene match: 9.

This clone was found a few times. The V call is TRBV19, the J call TRBJ2-7, with 8 bases that match TRBD1. The CDR3 spans 14 residues. The germline gives CDR1 LNHDA, CDR2 SQIVND (reference sequence). V gave up 4 bases and J gave up 2 bases; unmatched junction bases: 4. In DNA, the CDR3 is TGTGCCAGTAGTACTTCGACAGGGGCCTACGAGCAGTACTTC. Protein: CASSTSTGAYEQYF.

This clone was recorded only once. The J gene is TRBJ2-2, the V gene TRBV5-1; 12 nucleotides line up with TRBD1. Germline CDR1 reads SGHRS; CDR2 reads YFSETQ. J gave up 3 bases and V 3 bases, and 3 bases lay outside the gene matches. CDR3 size: 16 residues. The CDR3 region has the DNA TGCGCCAGCAGCTCTGGGACAGGGGGCTACACCGGGGAGCTGTTTTTT. This codes for CASSSGTGGYTGELFF.

The V gene is TRBV7-9, the J gene TRBJ1-2; TRBD1 matches 9 bases. J was trimmed by 6 bases and V by 5 bases; bases with no gene match: 7. The CDR3 has 14 amino acids. Germline V gene data show CDR1 as SEHNR and CDR2 as FQNEAQ (reference sequence). The CDR3 reads CASSPGQGGDGYTF. CDR3 DNA sequence: TGTGCCAGCAGCCCGGGACAGGGAGGTGATGGCTACACCTTC.

The rearrangement links TRBV13 to TRBJ1-3, with 7 bases matching TRBD1. The CDR3 is 15 amino acids. Unmatched junction bases numbered 8, after V lost 5 bases and J lost 4 bases. Germline loops: CDR1 PRHDT, CDR2 FYEKMQ (reference sequence). The CDR3 DNA sequence: TGTGCCAGCAGCCCGGGACAAGGGGGCGGAAACACCATATATTTT. Amino acids: CASSPGQGGGNTIYF.

J is TRBJ2-7 and V is TRBV2; D is undetermined. Germline CDR1 is SNHLY and CDR2 is FYNNEI. The CDR3 has 15 amino acids. V shed 6 bases and J shed 2 bases, with 17 bases lying between them. The CDR3 nucleotides read TGTGCCAGCAGCTCGGAGACCATAATCCCCTACGAGCAGTACTTC. Protein sequence: CASSSETIIPYEQYF.

The chain carries TRBV5-1 and TRBJ2-1; D might be TRBD1 (6 bases). Germline V CDR1 and CDR2: SGHRS, YFSETQ. V was trimmed by 0 bases and J by 7 bases, leaving 14 bases between them. CDR3 length: 15 amino acids. DNA for the CDR3: TGCGCCAGCAGCTTGGAGAGACAGGCCATGAATGAGCAGTTCTTC. It encodes CASSLERQAMNEQFF.

This clone showed up just once. This sequence joins TRBV11-2 and TRBJ2-4, with 11 bases fitting TRBD1. This CDR3 has 19 residues. After removal of 1 base from V and 4 bases from J, the junction contained 12 bases not matched to a gene. Per germline, CDR1 SGHAT and CDR2 FQNNGV. The CDR3 bases are TGTGCCAGCAGCTTAGTTTTCTTCGGGGACAGGGGGGTGAAAAACATTCAGTACTTC. Its translation: CASSLVFFGDRGVKNIQYF.

This clone was recorded once. This rearrangement joins TRBV29-1 to TRBJ1-4, with D maybe TRBD1 (6 bases). The CDR3 extends over 11 amino acids. V was trimmed by 6 bases and J by 13 bases, leaving 15 bases between them. Germline lookup yields CDR1 SQVTM and CDR2 ANQGSEA. CDR3: CSVSSGVGLFF. In DNA, the CDR3 is TGCAGCGTCTCGTCAGGGGTTGGACTGTTTTTT.

The chain combines TRBV7-8 with TRBJ1-2, with D perhaps matching TRBD1 (5 bases). CDR1 is SGHVS and CDR2 is FQNEAQ in the germline V gene. The germline V and J ends were trimmed by 6 bases and 8 bases, with 10 bases remaining between them. This CDR3 comprises 11 residues. CDR3 amino acids: CASSQGDGYTF. The CDR3 nucleotides read TGTGCCAGCAGTCAGGGCGACGGCTACACCTTC.

V and J are TRBV25-1 and TRBJ1-5, with D hard to call. Germline V gene lookup returns CDR1 MGHDK and CDR2 SYGVNS. The CDR3 loop spans 12 amino acids. The V and J ends lost 3 bases and 7 bases respectively, with 7 bases between them. CDR3 sequence (DNA): TGTGCCAGCAGTGATTACGAGCAGCCCCAGCATTTT. It is translated as CASSDYEQPQHF.

CDR3 amino acids: CASRTSYEQYF. The DNA of the CDR3 is TGTGCCAGCCGGACAAGCTACGAGCAGTACTTC. The V gene is TRBV28, the J gene TRBJ2-7; D may be TRBD1 (5 bases). Germline values: CDR1 MDHEN, CDR2 SYDVKM. The V end lost 8 bases, the J end lost 3 bases, and 8 bases lay between the germline ends. CDR3 length equals 11 residues.

This chain joins TRBV11-2 and TRBJ2-1; 7 positions match TRBD2. Germline loops: CDR1 SGHAT, CDR2 FQNNGV. Germline trimming cut 1 base from V and 7 bases from J; bases unmatched to any gene: 7. The CDR3 totals 15 residues. In DNA form, the CDR3 reads TGTGCCAGCAGCTTAGTTTGGCTAGCGGTGAATGAGCAGTTCTTC. Translated, it gives CASSLVWLAVNEQFF.